This T cell receptor beta chain originates from a study of PD-1 blockade in classical Hodgkin lymphoma (TCRdb year 2020). Background on the whole study: Nivolumab dosing was 3 mg/kg intravenously every 2 weeks, continuing until either disease progression or unacceptable toxicity. To define a peripheral blood immune signature of response to PD-1 blockade in classical Hodgkin lymphoma, the study combined TCR beta sequencing with CyTOF. General study outcomes and caveats: Lower diversity was seen in patients whose nivolumab began less than 1 year after ASCT, and these patients were left out of later analyses so that immune reconstitution would not confound the results. Trial patients achieving complete response had baseline diversity similar to newly diagnosed patients, whereas partial responders and progressors had significantly lower diversity. The study was restricted to a single clinical trial cohort, and the causes of repertoire differences, possibly disease activity or prior therapy, were left undefined. Baseline TCR diversity was reported to be lower in newly diagnosed patients than in healthy donors and to be lower still in relapsed/refractory patients. CD4+ but not CD8+ TCR diversity rose significantly by C4D1 (p=0.0027 vs p=0.16), most apparent in complete responders (p=0.02).

The sample's time point label, in plain terms: cycle 1 day 1 (C1D1), immediately before nivolumab initiation. Every trial patient had relapsed after autologous stem cell transplantation, and cohorts A, B and C differed in prior brentuximab vedotin exposure. The trial cohort comprised some 60 patients with relapsed/refractory classical Hodgkin lymphoma whose best overall responses were complete response, partial response or progressive disease. In the multi-cohort phase II CheckMate 205 trial, trial patients received single-agent nivolumab. An independent review committee assessed best overall response using the 2007 International Working Group response criteria. Trial PBMCs were obtained immediately prior to nivolumab initiation (C1D1) and on therapy at cycle 2 day 1 and cycle 4 day 1. Peripheral blood was collected in 8 mL Vacutainer Cell Preparation Tubes, from which PBMCs were isolated by centrifugation and then cryopreserved.

The Qiagen DNeasy kit was used to extract genomic DNA both from unsorted PBMCs and from the negatively selected CD4+ and CD8+ fractions. Amplification of TCR beta CDR3 regions was done by immunoSEQ multiplex PCR with primers that anneal to V and J segments. A synthetic immune receptor repertoire was used to minimize amplification bias, and remaining bias was computationally removed after sequencing. Concerning the study's data processing: Repertoire diversity was quantified as the Shannon entropy index using custom Python scripts. Unsorted, CD4+ and CD8+ repertoires were examined separately, except in combined analyses, for which CD4+ and CD8+ sequences were merged in silico. Clonal expansion was defined as a frequency increase of at least 2-fold after treatment compared with C1D1, and clones undetected at baseline were assigned a pseudocount of 0.5. Singleton clones were defined as clones with 0 or 1 copy at C1D1, and non-singleton clones were defined as clones with 2 or more copies. By matching protein sequences in sorted samples from the same patient, clones expanded in unsorted samples were annotated as CD4+, CD8+ or unknown. Wilcoxon tests were applied to paired samples to test diversity changes from C1D1 to C4D1. The table was pulled from immuneACCESS by TCRdb, which kept in-frame rearrangements only. Such tables lose some clones; where checked, under half of the loss comes from unresolved V genes, and the rest has no known cause. V and J calls and clone size are copied from that table; D and trimming were computed from the DNA. Within this sample are about 41,000 clones, with 76% of them counted one time only. The ten largest account for more than 20% of the sample.

CDR1 MGHDK and CDR2 SYGVNS are derived from the germline V gene. Including the terminal cysteine and phenylalanine, the CDR3 comprises 14 residues. Kept here is only the CDR3 DNA, which spans 42 bases and is read in frame from base 1. V and J lose 3 bases and 4 bases, and a span of 10 bases separates them. Worth noting for this clone: It lacks a known antigen. One base away there is no much larger clone; base qualities are not given.

The specimen was peripheral blood mononuclear cells (PBMCs), collected at baseline. Recombination connected TRBV25-1 to TRBJ2-1, with the D gene too uncertain to name. The TCR originated in a human donor with classical Hodgkin lymphoma. The CDR3 region has the sequence CASSDGPQYNEQFF. The DNA sequence follows: TGTGCCAGCAGTGACGGTCCCCAATACAATGAGCAGTTCTTC.